These 4 T cell receptor beta chains were sequenced from one sample in a study of identical twins. TCRdb ran MiXCR on the 5' RACE reads and lists one entry per CDR3 protein. The sample includes 650,000 to 750,000 distinct CDR3 sequences, roughly 20% of them seen just once. The same data also contributed to another study, on T cells expressing NK-cell markers.

Sequences were obtained from PBMCs. All receptors come from a woman aged 18-35 years in good health.

V and J are TRBV20-1 and TRBJ2-5; 8 bases map to TRBD2. CDR3 length: 13 amino acids. V was clipped by 6 bases and J by 7 bases; unmatched bases: 10. The germline V gene encodes CDR1 DFQATT and CDR2 SNEGSKA (reference sequence). CDR3 amino acids: CSAPRGREGTQYF. In nucleotides, the CDR3 is TGCAGTGCCCCGAGGGGCCGGGAGGGGACCCAGTACTTC.

This chain connects TRBV12-5 to TRBJ2-1; tentative D call: TRBD2 (5 bases). V was clipped by 6 bases and J by 12 bases, with 18 bases between them. CDR3 length: 13 amino acids. Germline CDR1 is LGHNT and CDR2 is FRNRAP. The DNA of the CDR3 is TGTGCTAGTGGCCAGGAGGTGGGCGGCTCGCAGTTCTTC. Protein sequence: CASGQEVGGSQFF.

The genes are TRBV20-1 and TRBJ2-7; 8 bases are a match to TRBD1. In germline, CDR1 is DFQATT, CDR2 SNEGSKA (reference sequence). The CDR3 is made up of 15 amino acids. J was trimmed by 6 bases and V by 0 bases; bases with no gene match: 10. In nucleotides, the CDR3 is TGCAGTGCTAGAGATCTGGGAGACAGGGGCAGCGAGCAGTACTTC. Translating it yields CSARDLGDRGSEQYF.

The chain carries TRBV28 and TRBJ2-7; D ambiguous. V was shortened by 7 bases and J by 2 bases, with 15 bases between the two germline ends. The CDR3 consists of 14 residues. The germline V gene encodes CDR1 MDHEN and CDR2 SYDVKM. The CDR3 DNA reads TGTGCCAGCACGGACCCCCTCAAAACCTACGAGCAGTACTTC. It is translated as CASTDPLKTYEQYF.